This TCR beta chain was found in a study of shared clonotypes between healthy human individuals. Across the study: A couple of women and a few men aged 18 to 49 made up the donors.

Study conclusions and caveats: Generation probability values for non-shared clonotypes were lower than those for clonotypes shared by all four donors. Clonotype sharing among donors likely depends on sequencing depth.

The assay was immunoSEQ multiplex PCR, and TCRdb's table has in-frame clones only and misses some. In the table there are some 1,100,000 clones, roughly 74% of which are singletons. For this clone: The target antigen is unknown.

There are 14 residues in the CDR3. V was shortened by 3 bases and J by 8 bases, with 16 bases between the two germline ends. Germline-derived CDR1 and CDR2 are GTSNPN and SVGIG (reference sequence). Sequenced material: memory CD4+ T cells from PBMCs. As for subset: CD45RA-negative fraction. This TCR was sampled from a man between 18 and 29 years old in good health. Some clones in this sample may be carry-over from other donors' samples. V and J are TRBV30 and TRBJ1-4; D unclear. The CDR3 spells CAWSGIPSGEKLFF. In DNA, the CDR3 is TGTGCCTGGAGCGGAATCCCGAGCGGCGAAAAACTGTTTTTT.